Shown below are 13 T cell receptor beta chains from a single sample sequenced in a study of T-cell reconstitution after alpha-beta-depleted transplantation in children. The authors prepared the TCRbeta library with unique molecular identifiers. TCRdb used MiXCR to reprocess the PCR reads, holding one entry per CDR3 protein. The sample has around 800,000 distinct CDR3 sequences, roughly 15% seen once. This material consisted of PBMCs, mostly from graft donor cells, taken 360 days after TCRalphabeta/CD19-depleted stem cell transplant. The receptors stem from a male patient younger than 18 who had a stem cell transplant for acute lymphoblastic leukemia, so the T cells may come from the graft donor.

The chain has TRBV6-5 and TRBJ1-5, with a weak D call TRBD1 (5 bases). The CDR3 has 14 residues. V lost 2 bases to trimming and J lost 7 bases, with 12 bases between them. Germline V gives CDR1 MNHEY, CDR2 SVGAGI. The CDR3 sequence: CASSYGGGGQPQHF. For the CDR3, the DNA is TGTGCCAGCAGTTACGGAGGCGGGGGGCAGCCCCAGCATTTT.

Note on this clonotype: This may be a read error, as it is one base from a much larger clone. The limits of the CDR3 on the DNA are not certain, so only TCRdb's listed CDR3 is given. The chain combines TRBV29-1 with TRBJ1-1; the table assigns TRBD1, which was not confirmed against the DNA. Looked up from germline, CDR1 is SQVTM and CDR2 is ANQGSEA. The length of the CDR3 is 13 amino acids, counting both ends. The CDR3 sequence: CSVGRGTVTEAVF.

This clonotype was detected many times. This chain joins TRBV4-1 and TRBJ2-7; D perhaps matches TRBD2 (6 bases). V lost 0 bases to trimming and J lost 9 bases, with 9 bases between them. The CDR3 covers 12 residues. Germline CDR1 MGHRA, CDR2 YSYEKL. The CDR3 reads CASSQDRAGQYF. The CDR3 DNA reads TGCGCCAGCAGCCAAGATAGAGCGGGGCAGTACTTC.

The chain links TRBV5-1 to TRBJ2-7; 8 bases match TRBD2. J gave up 4 bases and V 4 bases, and 10 bases lay outside the gene matches. The CDR3 is 15 amino acids. Germline V gives CDR1 SGHRS, CDR2 YFSETQ. CDR3 DNA: TGCGCCAGCAGCCCGGCCCGGGTAGCGGGATACGAGCAGTACTTC. Translation gives CASSPARVAGYEQYF.

DNA of the CDR3: TGCGCCAGCAGTGTAGCGGGCCCCTCCTACGAGCAGTACTTC. Its protein product is CASSVAGPSYEQYF. V and J are TRBV5-1 and TRBJ2-7; 7 nucleotides align to TRBD2. Germline CDR1 and CDR2: SGHRS and YFSETQ. CDR3 length equals 14 residues. The ends lost 5 bases at V and 0 bases at J; junction bases unmatched: 5.

The chain links TRBV5-1 to TRBJ2-1, with D possibly being TRBD2 (5 bases). CDR1 SGHRS and CDR2 YFSETQ come from the germline V gene. This CDR3 comprises 14 residues. Between the trimmed V and J ends, which lost 6 bases and 0 bases, there was a span of 10 bases. This chain's CDR3 is CASNAGSSYNEQFF. The CDR3, as DNA: TGCGCCAGCAATGCGGGTAGCTCCTACAATGAGCAGTTCTTC.

The J gene is TRBJ1-2, the V gene TRBV10-3, with TRBD1 identical over 7 bases. CDR1 ENHRY and CDR2 SYGVKD come from the germline V gene. The CDR3 is 15 residues long. Germline trimming cut 2 bases from V and 2 bases from J; bases unmatched to any gene: 5. The CDR3 reads CAISEPETGNYGYTF. In DNA form, the CDR3 reads TGTGCCATCAGTGAGCCTGAGACAGGGAACTATGGCTACACCTTC.

This clonotype has only a few counts. V usage is TRBV6-1 and J usage is TRBJ2-1; 10 bases fit TRBD1. Trimming at V came to 8 bases and at J to 7 bases, leaving 11 bases not matched to a gene. CDR3 length equals 15 residues. Germline V gives CDR1 MNHNS, CDR2 SASEGT. The CDR3 spells CASFPGTGVRNEQFF. The CDR3 region has the DNA TGTGCCAGCTTCCCCGGGACAGGGGTTCGTAATGAGCAGTTCTTC.

In its sample, this clonotype was seen a few times. The chain joins TRBV12-5 to TRBJ2-7; weak D call: TRBD2 (5 bases). The V gene lost 4 bases and the J gene lost 4 bases, with 14 bases spanning the gap. The length of the CDR3 is 14 residues. The germline V gene has CDR1 LGHNT and CDR2 FRNRAP. CDR3 protein: CASGSPPSGYEQYF. CDR3 nucleotides: TGTGCTAGTGGTTCCCCCCCTTCGGGGTACGAGCAGTACTTC.

In its sample, this clonotype was seen many times. The CDR3 DNA reads TGTGCCACCAGTGAACGTAAAGGGTACCAAGAGACCCAGTACTTC. Its protein is CATSERKGYQETQYF. The genes are TRBV24-1 and TRBJ2-5, with unresolved D. This CDR3 is 15 amino acids long. Between the trimmed V and J ends, which lost 4 bases and 0 bases, there was a span of 11 bases. Germline CDR1 is KGHDR and CDR2 is SFDVKD.

This clonotype was observed a handful of times. The rearrangement uses TRBV10-3 and TRBJ2-5; 7 bases align to TRBD2. V lost 0 bases and J lost 4; bases outside the gene matches: 5. The germline V gene encodes CDR1 ENHRY and CDR2 SYGVKD. The CDR3 extends over 15 amino acids. CDR3 coding DNA: TGTGCCATCAGTGAGTCGGAGCGGGACGGAGAGACCCAGTACTTC. Protein sequence: CAISESERDGETQYF.

This clonotype has just a few counts. V and J are TRBV7-3 and TRBJ2-3; 15 positions agree with TRBD2. J lost 7 bases, V lost 3 bases, and 5 bases had no gene match. CDR3 length: 16 amino acids. CDR1 is SGHTA and CDR2 is FQGTGA in the germline V gene. The CDR3 region has the DNA TGTGCCAGCAGCTTGGGACTAGCGGGAGGAGGGAATACGCAGTATTTT. Encoded protein: CASSLGLAGGGNTQYF.

The V gene is TRBV13, the J gene TRBJ2-1, with 12 bases lining up with TRBD2. After removal of 5 bases from V and 8 bases from J, the junction contained 10 bases not matched to a gene. Germline CDR1 PRHDT, CDR2 FYEKMQ (reference sequence). The CDR3 has 16 residues. The CDR3 DNA is TGTGCCAGCAGCCCCGGCCTAGCGGGAGGGCCCTATGAGCAGTTCTTC. As protein: CASSPGLAGGPYEQFF.